The T cell receptor beta chain under discussion was sequenced for a study of shared clonotypes between healthy human individuals. Clones were read by immunoSEQ multiplex PCR, and TCRdb kept only the in-frame ones, dropping some. The repertoire includes 1.6 million or so clones, just under 99% of them detected once, and approximately 0.4% sits in the top ten. This receptor was taken from a young man in good health. Material for sequencing was naive CD4+ T cells sorted from blood. Subset denoted: CD45RA+ positively selected.

The CDR3 reads CASSTIRDRGVPEQYF. The CDR3 bases are TGTGCCAGCAGCACGATCCGGGACAGGGGCGTGCCCGAGCAGTACTTC. The chain joins TRBV11-2 to TRBJ2-7; 10 positions match TRBD1. Looked up from germline, CDR1 is SGHAT and CDR2 is FQNNGV. With 5 bases clipped from V and 6 bases from J, the junction kept 13 bases outside the gene matches. The CDR3 sequence is 16 residues long.